What follows is one TCR beta chain and its context. This sample was included in a study of shared clonotypes between healthy human individuals. CDR3 length: 15 amino acids. V lost 4 bases and J 0 bases, leaving 12 bases between the germline ends. The germline CDR1 and CDR2 sequences are SGHDN and FVKESK. Data came from immunoSEQ multiplex PCR; TCRdb stores just in-frame clones and leaves some out. The table has about 770,000 clones, over 55% seen once; the top ten hold roughly 1.8%. This rearrangement joins TRBV14 to TRBJ1-1; tentative D call: TRBD1 (5 bases). Input material: memory CD4+ T cells sorted from blood. Subset here: CD45RA-negative fraction. The TCR comes from a woman younger than 45 in good health. CDR3 nucleotides: TGTGCCAGCAGCCGGCGGGGGTCGATGAACACTGAAGCTTTCTTT. As protein: CASSRRGSMNTEAFF. Full variable domain (remainder filled in from reference TRBV14 and TRBJ1-1): EAGVTQFPSHSVIEKGQTVTLRCDPISGHDNLYWYRRVMGKEIKFLLHFVKESKQDESGMPNNRFLAERTGGTYSTLKVQPAELEDSGVYFCASSRRGSMNTEAFFGQGTRLTVV.